These 4 T cell receptor beta chains share one sample of origin, sequenced in a study of post-analysis software for immune sequencing data. Their target antigens are unknown. The study's findings and limits: Five or six TRBV segments were more frequent in patients than controls; TRBV5-6, TRBV5-1 and TRBV20-1 belonged to this group.

The TCR beta cDNA libraries carried unique molecular identifiers. TCRdb reprocessed the PCR reads with MiXCR, giving one entry per CDR3 protein. The sample consists of some 450,000 distinct CDR3 sequences, roughly 45% of them appearing once. The specimen sequenced was blood. These receptors were collected from a girl aged 5 to 17 with multiple sclerosis.

This rearrangement joins TRBV20-1 to TRBJ1-2; D uncertain. The CDR3 contains 12 residues. Trimming left V 6 bases short and J 4 bases short, with 12 bases between. From germline, CDR1 is DFQATT and CDR2 SNEGSKA (reference sequence). CDR3 protein: CSAPLTRYGYTF. CDR3 coding DNA: TGCAGTGCACCTCTGACCCGCTATGGCTACACCTTC.

The chain employs TRBV21-1 and TRBJ2-5. TRBV21-1 is a known pseudogene. The CDR3 sequence is 14 residues long. Here the CDR3 DNA reads TGTGCCAGCAGCAAACTTGGAAAACAAGAGACCCAGTACTTC. This sequence encodes CASSKLGKQETQYF.

The rearrangement links TRBV4-2 to TRBJ2-1, with 7 bases identical to TRBD2. The CDR3 consists of 17 residues. After removal of 2 bases from V and 7 bases from J, the junction contained 14 bases not matched to a gene. Germline CDR1 reads LGHNA; CDR2 reads YNFKEQ. CDR3 nucleotide sequence: TGTGCCAGCAGCCAATTGGGAGGCGGGAGTTCAAGGAATGAGCAGTTCTTC. It translates to CASSQLGGGSSRNEQFF.

The V gene is TRBV7-2, the J gene TRBJ2-5; D remains ambiguous. Trimming left V 5 bases short and J 6 bases short, with 10 bases between. Germline V CDR1 and CDR2: SGHTA, FQGNSA. CDR3 length equals 12 residues. CDR3 loop: CASSPYSQTQYF. The CDR3 DNA is TGTGCCAGCAGCCCATACTCGCAGACCCAGTACTTC.